This TCR beta chain was obtained from a study of T-cell memory formation after mild COVID-19. Study details: TCR clusters largely stayed donor specific.

Study-wide points: That cross-reactive memory joined was suggested by some responding clones appearing in pre-infection memory. Clones that got smaller from day 15 to 85 had even CD4/CD8, while clones growing later tipped toward CD4+.

The V gene's germline CDR1 is MGHRA and CDR2 YSYEKL. This CDR3 contains 15 residues. Trimming pared 1 base from V and 4 bases from J, leaving 13 bases between. As to this clonotype: Its antigen is unknown.

Constant-segment primers were used for 5'RACE, and the resulting TCR alpha and TCR beta cDNA libraries carried sample barcodes and UMIs. TCRdb used MiXCR to reprocess the 5' RACE reads, holding one entry per CDR3 protein. The sample has 150,000 to 200,000 distinct CDR3 sequences; about 14% are singletons. The V and J genes are TRBV4-1 and TRBJ1-1; D may be TRBD1 (5 bases). This TCR derives from an adult woman who had mild COVID-19 (a few samples of this study predate the infection). Cell type and time point are not known. Sequencing input: PBMCs or a T cell subset sorted from them (not recorded which). CDR3 DNA: TGCGCCAGCAGCCAAGCAGGGTGGGGAAGCACTGAAGCTTTCTTT. It yields the protein CASSQAGWGSTEAFF.